This T cell receptor (beta chain) derives from a study of cytomegalovirus exposure and HLA in healthy donors. After removal of 4 bases from V and 2 bases from J, the junction contained 14 bases not matched to a gene. CDR3 length: 20 residues. The germline V gene has CDR1 SGHRS and CDR2 YFSETQ. PCR primers comprised 60 Vbeta and 13 Jbeta primers. The protocol was immunoSEQ multiplex PCR, while the TCRdb copy is restricted to in-frame clones and leaves out a portion. Counted here are approximately 50,000 clones, about 83% occurring once; the ten biggest clones make up more than 3.5%. The sequence came from a man aged 25 to 40 in good health and CMV-seronegative. Sequencing was done on a sample of PBMCs. This chain links TRBV5-1 with TRBJ2-3, with 15 bases lining up with TRBD2. The CDR3 sequence is CASSPGLAGGPRPFTDTQYF. In DNA, the CDR3 is TGCGCCAGCAGCCCAGGACTAGCGGGAGGGCCAAGGCCTTTCACAGATACGCAGTATTTT. The entire variable domain, with the rest obtained from reference TRBV5-1 and TRBJ2-3, is as follows: KAGVTQTPRYLIKTRGQQVTLSCSPISGHRSVSWYQQTPGQGLQFLFEYFSETQRNKGNFPGRFSGRQFSNSRSEMNVSTLELGDSALYLCASSPGLAGGPRPFTDTQYFGPGTRLTVL.